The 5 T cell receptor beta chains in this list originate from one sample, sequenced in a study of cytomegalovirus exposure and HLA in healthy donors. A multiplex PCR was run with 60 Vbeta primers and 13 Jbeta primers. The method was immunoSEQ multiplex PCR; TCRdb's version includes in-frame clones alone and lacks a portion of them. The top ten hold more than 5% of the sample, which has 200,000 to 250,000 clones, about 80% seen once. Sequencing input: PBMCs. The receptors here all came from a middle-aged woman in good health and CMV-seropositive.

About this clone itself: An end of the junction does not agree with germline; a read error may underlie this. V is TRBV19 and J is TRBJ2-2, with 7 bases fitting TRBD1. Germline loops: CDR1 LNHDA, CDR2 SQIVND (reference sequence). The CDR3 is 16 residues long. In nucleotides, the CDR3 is TGTGTCAGTATGGGAGACAGGGCAGGGTTCGCCGGGGAGCTGTTTTTT. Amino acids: CVSMGDRAGFAGELFF.

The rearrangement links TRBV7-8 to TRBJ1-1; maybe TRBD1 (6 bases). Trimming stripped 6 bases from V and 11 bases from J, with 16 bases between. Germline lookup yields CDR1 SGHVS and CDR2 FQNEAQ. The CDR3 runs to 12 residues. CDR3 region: CASRKGGEMAFF. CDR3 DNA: TGTGCCAGCAGAAAAGGGGGGGAGATGGCTTTCTTT.

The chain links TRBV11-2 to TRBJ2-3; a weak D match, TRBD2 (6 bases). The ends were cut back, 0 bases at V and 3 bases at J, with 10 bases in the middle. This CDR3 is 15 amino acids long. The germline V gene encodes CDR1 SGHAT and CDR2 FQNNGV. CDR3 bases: TGTGCCAGCAGCTTAGACCGCGGGGTTACAGATACGCAGTATTTT. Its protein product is CASSLDRGVTDTQYF.

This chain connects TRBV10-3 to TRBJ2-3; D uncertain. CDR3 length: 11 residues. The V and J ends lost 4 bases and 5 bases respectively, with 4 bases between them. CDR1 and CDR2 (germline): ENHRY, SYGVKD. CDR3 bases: TGTGCCATCAGTGCAGGAGATACGCAGTATTTT. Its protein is CAISAGDTQYF.

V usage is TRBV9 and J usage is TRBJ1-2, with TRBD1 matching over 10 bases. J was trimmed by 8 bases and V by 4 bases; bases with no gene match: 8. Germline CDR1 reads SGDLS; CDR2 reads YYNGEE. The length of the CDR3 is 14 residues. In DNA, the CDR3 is TGTGCCAGCAGCTTGACAGGGGGCGCCGGCGGCTACACCTTC. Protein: CASSLTGGAGGYTF.